This is a list of T cell receptor beta chains from one sample in a study of spatial heterogeneity in lung cancer. TCRdb analysed the 5' RACE reads with MiXCR anew, one entry per CDR3 protein. The sample shows fewer than 30,000 distinct CDR3 sequences, approximately 7.7% of them seen only once. Material: lung tumor tissue, obtained at surgery. The receptors here all came from a male donor with early-stage non-small cell lung cancer. The CDR3 runs from the conserved cysteine through the conserved F or W. The D gene is left open where the match is weak. Part of the rows lack a size; the others show once, few, many or a class for expanded clones.

j_gene,v_gene,abundance,d_gene,CDR3aa,CDR3nt
TRBJ1-1,TRBV28,few,-,CASSLSIRAKAFF,TGTGCCAGCAGTTTATCAATCAGGGCTAAAGCTTTCTTT
TRBJ1-6,TRBV7-9,-,TRBD1,CASSSTDRAMNLPLHF,TGTGCCAGCAGCTCTACCGACAGGGCAATGAATTTACCCCTCCACTTT
TRBJ2-7,TRBV7-9,many,-,CASSFPGDPYEQYF,TGTGCCAGCAGCTTCCCAGGGGACCCCTACGAGCAGTACTTC
TRBJ1-1,TRBV29-1,many,-,CSVETRDTEAFF,TGCAGCGTTGAAACAAGGGACACTGAAGCTTTCTTT
TRBJ2-5,TRBV28,many,-,CASRPGTEPETQYF,TGTGCCAGCAGACCAGGGACTGAACCAGAGACCCAGTACTTC
TRBJ2-7,TRBV20-1,many,TRBD2,CSARTSGGYEQYF,TGCAGTGCTCGGACTAGCGGGGGCTACGAGCAGTACTTC
TRBJ2-5,TRBV28,many,TRBD1,CASSFVTGGIEETQYF,TGTGCCAGCAGTTTTGTAACAGGGGGAATCGAGGAGACCCAGTACTTC
TRBJ2-1,TRBV7-2,many,-,CASSLGAEADEQFF,TGTGCCAGCAGCTTAGGAGCAGAAGCGGATGAGCAGTTCTTC
TRBJ1-4,TRBV4-3,many,-,CASSSRETTAWPEKLFF,TGCGCCAGCAGCTCCCGAGAAACGACAGCCTGGCCTGAAAAACTGTTTTTT
TRBJ1-1,TRBV28,many,-,CASSSGSLNTEAFF,TGTGCCAGCAGTTCGGGCAGCTTGAACACTGAAGCTTTCTTT
TRBJ1-3,TRBV7-2,-,-,CASSLSASSGNTIYF,TGTGCCAGCAGCTTGAGTGCTAGCTCTGGAAACACCATATATTTT
TRBJ2-3,TRBV2,many,TRBD1,CASSEGTGSPDTDTQYF,TGTGCCAGCAGTGAAGGGACAGGCAGCCCAGACACAGATACGCAGTATTTT
TRBJ1-2,TRBV7-2,many,-,CASSLDTHYGYTF,TGTGCCAGCAGCTTAGACACTCACTATGGCTACACCTTC
TRBJ2-7,TRBV25-1,-,-,CASRGASYEQYF,TGTGCCAGCAGGGGGGCGTCCTACGAGCAGTACTTC
TRBJ2-2,TRBV13,few,-,CASSLAQGSGELFF,TGTGCCAGCAGCTTAGCCCAGGGCTCGGGGGAGCTGTTTTTT
TRBJ1-4,TRBV29-1,few,-,CSVEDPVGNEKLFF,TGCAGCGTTGAAGATCCGGTGGGAAATGAAAAACTGTTTTTT
TRBJ2-7,TRBV6-5,few,-,CASSYSSADRSYEQYF,TGTGCCAGCAGTTACTCCTCGGCAGACCGCTCCTACGAGCAGTACTTC
TRBJ1-2,TRBV4-3,many,-,CASSQDPSGNYYGYTF,TGCGCCAGCAGCCAAGATCCGAGCGGGAACTACTATGGCTACACCTTC
TRBJ2-7,TRBV6-6,many,-,CASSNGQNLYEQYF,TGTGCCAGCAGCAACGGGCAGAACCTCTACGAGCAGTACTTC
TRBJ1-1,TRBV5-4,few,-,CASSLAGRSQAFF,TGTGCCAGCAGCTTGGCCGGGAGGTCGCAAGCTTTCTTT
TRBJ2-5,TRBV5-1,-,TRBD1,CASSPGTGDVETQYF,TGCGCCAGCAGCCCTGGGACAGGGGATGTGGAGACCCAGTACTTC
TRBJ2-3,TRBV7-8,many,TRBD2,CASSLAGGTDTQYF,TGTGCCAGCAGCCTAGCGGGGGGCACAGATACGCAGTATTTT
TRBJ2-7,TRBV2,-,-,CASSPRYEQYF,TGTGCCAGCAGTCCCCGTTACGAGCAGTACTTC
TRBJ1-2,TRBV30,-,-,CAWSVDSNYGYTF,TGTGCCTGGAGTGTAGACAGCAACTATGGCTACACCTTC
TRBJ1-1,TRBV7-2,few,-,CASSFSLSGDKDTEAFF,TGTGCCAGCAGCTTTAGCTTGTCAGGGGATAAGGACACTGAAGCTTTCTTT
TRBJ2-2,TRBV18,many,-,CASSPRANTGELFF,TGTGCCAGCTCACCACGGGCGAACACCGGGGAGCTGTTTTTT
TRBJ2-3,TRBV4-3,few,-,CASSHGYTDTQYF,TGCGCCAGCAGCCACGGTTACACAGATACGCAGTATTTT
TRBJ2-7,TRBV28,large,TRBD1,CASNNRDRGQYEQYF,TGTGCCAGCAATAACCGGGACAGGGGGCAGTACGAGCAGTACTTC
TRBJ1-4,TRBV7-2,many,-,CASSLSPGSGKLFF,TGTGCCAGCAGCTTATCTCCGGGGAGCGGAAAACTGTTTTTT
TRBJ1-2,TRBV29-1,many,TRBD1,CSVEPQGANGYTF,TGCAGCGTTGAACCACAGGGGGCGAATGGCTACACCTTC
TRBJ2-7,TRBV29-1,-,-,CSVEFQDSTYEQYF,TGCAGCGTTGAATTTCAGGACTCTACCTACGAGCAGTACTTC
TRBJ2-5,TRBV20-1,medium-sized,TRBD1,CSAPGDRRTQETQYF,TGCAGTGCTCCGGGGGACAGGCGCACTCAAGAGACCCAGTACTTC
TRBJ2-3,TRBV5-1,many,-,CASSLALGVGGAQYF,TGCGCCAGCAGCTTGGCCTTGGGGGTAGGAGGGGCGCAGTATTTT
TRBJ1-1,TRBV5-1,many,TRBD1,CASSVDRESDTEAFF,TGCGCCAGCAGCGTAGACAGGGAAAGTGACACTGAAGCTTTCTTT
TRBJ2-3,TRBV29-1,many,-,CSVRGTLYGTDTQYF,TGCAGCGTTCGGGGGACTCTCTATGGCACAGATACGCAGTATTTT
TRBJ2-7,TRBV20-1,many,TRBD1,CSAMDRGLYEQYF,TGCAGTGCGATGGACAGGGGGCTCTACGAGCAGTACTTC
TRBJ2-3,TRBV5-1,many,-,CASSLERGTDTQYF,TGCGCCAGCAGCTTAGAGCGGGGCACAGATACGCAGTATTTT
TRBJ2-2,TRBV29-1,-,-,CSVEGTETNTGELFF,TGCAGCGTTGAGGGTACGGAAACGAACACCGGGGAGCTGTTTTTT
TRBJ2-7,TRBV11-2,few,-,CASSQLTSGLNPYEQYF,TGTGCCAGCAGCCAGCTAACTTCCGGGCTCAATCCCTACGAGCAGTACTTC
TRBJ2-2,TRBV2,-,TRBD1,CASSRTGQANTGELFF,TGTGCCAGCAGTAGGACAGGCCAAGCGAACACCGGGGAGCTGTTTTTT
TRBJ1-3,TRBV18,medium-sized,-,CASSTGSGNTIYF,TGTGCCAGCTCTACAGGGTCTGGAAACACCATATATTTT